Listed below are T cell receptor beta chains from one sample, sequenced in a study of blood T cells in healthy people across ages. TCRdb redid the calling of the 5' RACE reads with MiXCR, one entry per CDR3 protein. The sample consists of 1.5 million to 1.9 million distinct CDR3 sequences, 35% to 45% of them appearing once. Sequencing used blood. The receptors originated from a woman aged 18-29 years in good health. Each CDR3 is given without its conserved first and last residue. The order of the fields is CDR3 protein, V gene, clone size, D gene. A D gene is named only where the DNA matches it firmly. The listing skips clone size in some rows; elsewhere it reads once, few, many or a size class.

CDR3 protein: ASSQVGQPNEQY
V gene: TRBV3-1
clone size: .
D gene: .

CDR3 protein: ASRGQGQNTEAF
V gene: TRBV6-2/TRBV6-3
clone size: .
D gene: TRBD1

CDR3 protein: ASSPTTGYDEQF
V gene: TRBV7-8
clone size: few
D gene: .

CDR3 protein: ASSPITGDNSPLH
V gene: TRBV27
clone size: once
D gene: TRBD1

CDR3 protein: ASTKGGGYT
V gene: TRBV2
clone size: .
D gene: .

CDR3 protein: ASSLMVPGANVLT
V gene: TRBV28
clone size: .
D gene: .

CDR3 protein: AISEGTGAHEQY
V gene: TRBV10-3
clone size: .
D gene: TRBD1

CDR3 protein: GARDGGGYGYT
V gene: TRBV20-1
clone size: .
D gene: .

CDR3 protein: ASSLGRGTPEAF
V gene: TRBV7-9
clone size: .
D gene: .

CDR3 protein: ASSKLAVNTGELF
V gene: TRBV6-2/TRBV6-3
clone size: once
D gene: TRBD2

CDR3 protein: ASSPGRGSSIWETQY
V gene: TRBV6-6
clone size: .
D gene: TRBD2

CDR3 protein: ASSSFGYEQY
V gene: TRBV7-6
clone size: few
D gene: .

CDR3 protein: SVSTSGEQY
V gene: TRBV29-1
clone size: .
D gene: TRBD2

CDR3 protein: ATSRVVRTREKLF
V gene: TRBV15
clone size: .
D gene: .

CDR3 protein: ATNGGRSYEQY
V gene: TRBV5-1
clone size: few
D gene: .

CDR3 protein: ASSGGQGSQPQH
V gene: TRBV9
clone size: .
D gene: TRBD1

CDR3 protein: SAKADRDKSYEQY
V gene: TRBV20-1
clone size: .
D gene: TRBD1

CDR3 protein: ASSDSPGQGYNEQY
V gene: TRBV6-4
clone size: few
D gene: TRBD1

CDR3 protein: ASSQVTVLLQGVGNEQF
V gene: TRBV4-1
clone size: many
D gene: TRBD1

CDR3 protein: SALGLANYYNEQY
V gene: TRBV20-1
clone size: .
D gene: TRBD2

CDR3 protein: ASSQGFYLVNERF
V gene: TRBV4-3
clone size: once
D gene: .

CDR3 protein: SAVAGNSPLH
V gene: TRBV20-1
clone size: .
D gene: .

CDR3 protein: SAREGSPLH
V gene: TRBV20-1
clone size: .
D gene: .

CDR3 protein: ASSQGTANSGANVLT
V gene: TRBV4-1
clone size: few
D gene: .

CDR3 protein: AELSVSSYEQY
V gene: TRBV7-3
clone size: .
D gene: .

CDR3 protein: ASGRGGVANEKLF
V gene: TRBV2
clone size: .
D gene: .

CDR3 protein: SARLRGRILDTQY
V gene: TRBV20-1
clone size: .
D gene: TRBD2

CDR3 protein: ASSSETGGMETQY
V gene: TRBV9
clone size: .
D gene: TRBD1

CDR3 protein: ASSQEAVGTGELF
V gene: TRBV4-3
clone size: .
D gene: .

CDR3 protein: SARGTEGTDTQY
V gene: TRBV20-1
clone size: few
D gene: .

CDR3 protein: ASKYRGSIYRYT
V gene: TRBV12-3/TRBV12-4
clone size: few
D gene: TRBD1

CDR3 protein: ASGREFTDTQY
V gene: TRBV12-3/TRBV12-4
clone size: few
D gene: .

CDR3 protein: ASSLYYLGGELF
V gene: TRBV28
clone size: .
D gene: .

CDR3 protein: ASQYSGANVLT
V gene: TRBV14
clone size: .
D gene: .

CDR3 protein: ASSLSAALYQETQY
V gene: TRBV7-2
clone size: few
D gene: .

CDR3 protein: ASSLETLGEKLF
V gene: TRBV12-3/TRBV12-4
clone size: .
D gene: .

CDR3 protein: ASSHVGEADTQY
V gene: TRBV4-1
clone size: .
D gene: .

CDR3 protein: ASRETGSDNQPQH
V gene: TRBV6-6
clone size: few
D gene: .

CDR3 protein: ASSEARQAPYEQY
V gene: TRBV2
clone size: .
D gene: .

CDR3 protein: ATLPEVAYEQY
V gene: TRBV2
clone size: few
D gene: .

CDR3 protein: ASSLGSPFTGYT
V gene: TRBV7-2
clone size: .
D gene: .

CDR3 protein: ASSAHRGDEAF
V gene: TRBV9
clone size: few
D gene: TRBD1

CDR3 protein: SARDLAVSSTDTQY
V gene: TRBV20-1
clone size: few
D gene: .

CDR3 protein: ASSESIIGTPDTQY
V gene: TRBV10-2
clone size: few
D gene: .

CDR3 protein: ASSTGGAGDQPQH
V gene: TRBV5-8
clone size: .
D gene: TRBD1

CDR3 protein: SVDRTGRRGGYT
V gene: TRBV29-1
clone size: .
D gene: TRBD1

CDR3 protein: ASSYLGLYEQY
V gene: TRBV6-2/TRBV6-3
clone size: .
D gene: .

CDR3 protein: ASSFDDRPSTDTQY
V gene: TRBV4-3
clone size: .
D gene: .